The rows below give T cell receptor beta chains drawn from one sample of a study of vaccination and CD4 T cells after COVID-19. TCRdb ran MiXCR on the PCR reads and lists one entry per CDR3 protein. This sample yields some 15,000 distinct CDR3 sequences, of which approximately 48% are seen a single time; 6.5% to 8% belongs to the top ten. Antigens for these TCRs are unknown. The specimen sequenced was CD4+ T cells from blood, cultured in vitro. These receptors all stem from a human donor who had recovered from COVID-19. The CDR3 runs from the conserved cysteine through the conserved F or W. A D gene is named only where the DNA matches it firmly. Clone size is not always given. Where it is, it says once, few, many or a class for expanded clones.

j_gene,d_gene,v_gene,abundance,CDR3nt,CDR3aa
TRBJ2-3,TRBD2,TRBV20-1,few,TGCAGTGCTCCCTGGACTAGCGGGAGATCAGATACGCAGTATTTT,CSAPWTSGRSDTQYF
TRBJ1-4,TRBD1,TRBV12-3/TRBV12-4,-,TGTGCCAGCAGTCTGCTACAGGGGACTAATGAAAAACTGTTTTTT,CASSLLQGTNEKLFF
TRBJ1-5,-,TRBV25-1,few,TGTGCCAGCAGTTGGGGGAATCAGCCCCAGCATTTT,CASSWGNQPQHF
TRBJ1-5,-,TRBV30,few,TGTGCCTGGAGTGTACTCGAACAGCCCCAGCATTTT,CAWSVLEQPQHF
TRBJ2-5,TRBD2,TRBV20-1,once,TGCAGTGCTAGAGATCCGAGGGGACTAGCGGGACAAGAGACCCAGTACTTC,CSARDPRGLAGQETQYF
TRBJ2-7,-,TRBV6-1,-,TGTGCCAGCAGCCGAAGGGACAACTCCTACGAGCAGTACTTC,CASSRRDNSYEQYF
TRBJ2-2,TRBD2,TRBV27,few,TGTGCCAGCAGCCCCCGGGGTAGCGGGACCGGGGAGCTGTTTTTT,CASSPRGSGTGELFF
TRBJ1-2,TRBD1,TRBV30,few,TGTGCCCTGGGGCCGACAGGGGCCAACTATGGCTACACCTTC,CALGPTGANYGYTF
TRBJ2-3,TRBD2,TRBV15,few,TGTGCCACCAGCAGAGCTAGCGGGAGTTCAGATACGCAGTATTTT,CATSRASGSSDTQYF
TRBJ2-1,-,TRBV21-1,-,TGTGCCAGCAGCAAAGATTCTAGACAGGGGGCATTGAGTGAGCAGTTCTTC,CASSKDSRQGALSEQFF
TRBJ1-1,-,TRBV7-3,-,TGTGCCAGCAGCCCGTGGGGAGGGACGGACACTGAAGCTTTCTTT,CASSPWGGTDTEAFF
TRBJ2-7,-,TRBV20-1,-,TGCAGTGCTCCTCGCCAGGGGTCCTACGAGCAGTACTTC,CSAPRQGSYEQYF
TRBJ2-5,-,TRBV24-1,-,TGTGCCACCAGTGATTCACGGGTAGGAGAGACCCAGTACTTC,CATSDSRVGETQYF
TRBJ1-1,-,TRBV7-3,once,TGTGCCAGCAGCTTAAATCGGGAGAACACTGAAGCTTTCTTT,CASSLNRENTEAFF
TRBJ1-4,-,TRBV20-1,once,TGCAGTGCTAGAGACCCAGGGCCGGGGGATGAAAAACTGTTTTTT,CSARDPGPGDEKLFF
TRBJ1-1,-,TRBV20-1,few,TGCAGTGCTAGGGGGGGAGTATCGACTGAAGCTTTCTTT,CSARGGVSTEAFF
TRBJ2-5,-,TRBV28,-,TGTGCCAGCAACCTCGGGGGTCAGGGAGAGACCCAGTACTTC,CASNLGGQGETQYF
TRBJ2-3,TRBD1,TRBV7-7,few,TGTGCTAGCAGCTTAAGACAGGGGGGCACAGATACGCAGTATTTT,CASSLRQGGTDTQYF
TRBJ2-1,-,TRBV20-1,few,TGCAGTGCTAGTGGGGGTCTGGTGCAGTTCTTC,CSASGGLVQFF
TRBJ2-7,TRBD2,TRBV7-6,-,TGTGCCAGCAGCTTAGAAGGACTAGCGGGAGTTCGAGAGCAGTACTTC,CASSLEGLAGVREQYF